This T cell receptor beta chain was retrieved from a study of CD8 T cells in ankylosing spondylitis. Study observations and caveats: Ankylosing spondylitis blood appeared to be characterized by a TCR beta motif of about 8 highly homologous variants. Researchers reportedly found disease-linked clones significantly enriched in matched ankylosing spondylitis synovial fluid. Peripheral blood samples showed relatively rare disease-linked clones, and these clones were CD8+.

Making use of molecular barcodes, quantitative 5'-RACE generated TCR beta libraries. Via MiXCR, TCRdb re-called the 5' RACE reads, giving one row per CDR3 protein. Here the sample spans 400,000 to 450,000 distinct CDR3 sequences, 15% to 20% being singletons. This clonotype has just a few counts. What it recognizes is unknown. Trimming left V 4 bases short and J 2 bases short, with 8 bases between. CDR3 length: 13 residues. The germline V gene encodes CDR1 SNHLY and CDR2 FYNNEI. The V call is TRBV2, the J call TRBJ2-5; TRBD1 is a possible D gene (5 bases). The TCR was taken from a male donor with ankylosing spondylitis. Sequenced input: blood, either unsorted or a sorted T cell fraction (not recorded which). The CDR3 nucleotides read TGTGCCAGCAGTGCCACAGGACAAGAGACCCAGTACTTC. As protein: CASSATGQETQYF.